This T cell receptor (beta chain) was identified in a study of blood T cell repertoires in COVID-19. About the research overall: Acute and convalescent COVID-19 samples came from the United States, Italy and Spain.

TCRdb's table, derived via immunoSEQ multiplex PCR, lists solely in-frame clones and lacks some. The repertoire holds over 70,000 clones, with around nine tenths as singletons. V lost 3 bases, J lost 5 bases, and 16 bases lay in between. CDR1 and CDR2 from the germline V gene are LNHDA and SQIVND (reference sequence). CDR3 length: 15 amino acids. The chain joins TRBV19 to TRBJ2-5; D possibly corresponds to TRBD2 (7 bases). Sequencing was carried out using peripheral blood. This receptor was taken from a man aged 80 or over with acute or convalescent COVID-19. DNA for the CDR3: TGTGCCAGTAGTATGAAGTGGGGGGGCGCGGAGACCCAGTACTTC. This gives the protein CASSMKWGGAETQYF.